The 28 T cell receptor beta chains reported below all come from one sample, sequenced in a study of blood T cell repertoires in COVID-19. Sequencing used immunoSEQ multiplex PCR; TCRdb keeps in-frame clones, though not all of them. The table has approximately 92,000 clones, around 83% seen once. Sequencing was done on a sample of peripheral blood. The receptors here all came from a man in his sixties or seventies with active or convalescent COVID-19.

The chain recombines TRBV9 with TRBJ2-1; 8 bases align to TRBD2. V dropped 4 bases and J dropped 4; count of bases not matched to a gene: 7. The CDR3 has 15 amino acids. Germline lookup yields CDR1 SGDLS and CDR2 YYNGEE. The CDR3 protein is CASSRGSGVYNEQFF. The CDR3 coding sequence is TGTGCCAGCAGCCGGGGTAGCGGGGTTTACAATGAGCAGTTCTTC.

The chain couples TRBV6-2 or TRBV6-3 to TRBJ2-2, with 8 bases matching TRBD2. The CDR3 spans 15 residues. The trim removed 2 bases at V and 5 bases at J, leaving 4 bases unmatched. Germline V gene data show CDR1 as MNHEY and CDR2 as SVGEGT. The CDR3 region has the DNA TGTGCCAGCAGTTACCGGCTAGCGGGTACCGGGGAGCTGTTTTTT. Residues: CASSYRLAGTGELFF.

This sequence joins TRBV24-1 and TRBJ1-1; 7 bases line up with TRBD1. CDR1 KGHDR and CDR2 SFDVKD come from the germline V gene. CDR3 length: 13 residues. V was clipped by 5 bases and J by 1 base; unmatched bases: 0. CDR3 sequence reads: CATSGQGNTEAFF. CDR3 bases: TGTGCCACCAGTGGACAGGGGAACACTGAAGCTTTCTTT.

The CDR3, as DNA: TGTGCCATTACTGACAGAGTCACAGATACGCAGTATTTT. It codes for CAITDRVTDTQYF. The chain links TRBV19 to TRBJ2-3, with D tentatively TRBD1 (5 bases). Germline values: CDR1 LNHDA, CDR2 SQIVND (reference sequence). This CDR3 has 13 residues. V lost 10 bases and J 2 bases, leaving 13 bases between the germline ends.

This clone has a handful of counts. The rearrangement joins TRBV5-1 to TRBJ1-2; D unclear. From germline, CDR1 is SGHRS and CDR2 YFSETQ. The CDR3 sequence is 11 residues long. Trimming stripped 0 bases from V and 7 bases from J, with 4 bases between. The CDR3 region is CASSLDSGYTF. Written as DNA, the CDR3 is TGCGCCAGCAGCTTGGACTCTGGCTACACCTTC.

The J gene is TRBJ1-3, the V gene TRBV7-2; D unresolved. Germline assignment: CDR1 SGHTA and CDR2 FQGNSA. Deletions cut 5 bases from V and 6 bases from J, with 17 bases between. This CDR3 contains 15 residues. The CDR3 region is CASSPPPRGLNTIYF. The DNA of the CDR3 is TGTGCCAGCAGCCCGCCCCCCAGAGGGCTAAACACCATATATTTT.

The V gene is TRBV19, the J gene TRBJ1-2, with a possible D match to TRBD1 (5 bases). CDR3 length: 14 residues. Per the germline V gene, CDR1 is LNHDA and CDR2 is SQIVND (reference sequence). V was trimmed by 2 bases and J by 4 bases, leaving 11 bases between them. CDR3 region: CASSIIPQAYGYTF. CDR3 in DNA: TGTGCCAGTAGTATAATACCACAGGCCTATGGCTACACCTTC.

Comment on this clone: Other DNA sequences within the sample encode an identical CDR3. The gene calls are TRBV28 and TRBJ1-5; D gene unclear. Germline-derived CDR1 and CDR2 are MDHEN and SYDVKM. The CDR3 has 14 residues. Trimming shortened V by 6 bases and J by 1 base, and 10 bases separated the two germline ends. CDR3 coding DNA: TGTGCCAGCAGCCAAGGCGGGAGCAATCAGCCCCAGCATTTT. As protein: CASSQGGSNQPQHF.

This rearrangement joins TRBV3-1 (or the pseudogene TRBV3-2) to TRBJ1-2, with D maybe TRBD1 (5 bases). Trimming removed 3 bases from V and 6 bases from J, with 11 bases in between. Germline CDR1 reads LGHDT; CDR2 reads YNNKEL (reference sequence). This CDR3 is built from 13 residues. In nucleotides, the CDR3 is TGTGCCAGCAGCCAGGGGCCCCTAAATGGCTACACCTTC. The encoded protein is CASSQGPLNGYTF.

CDR3 residues: CASSSGPGREQYF. The DNA for the CDR3 is TGTGCCAGCAGCTCCGGCCCAGGGCGCGAGCAGTACTTC. This chain connects TRBV5-6 to TRBJ2-7, with D possibly being TRBD1 (5 bases). In germline, CDR1 is SGHDT, CDR2 YYEEEE. The V end was cut by 3 bases, the J end by 6 bases, with 13 bases between. This CDR3 spans 13 amino acids.

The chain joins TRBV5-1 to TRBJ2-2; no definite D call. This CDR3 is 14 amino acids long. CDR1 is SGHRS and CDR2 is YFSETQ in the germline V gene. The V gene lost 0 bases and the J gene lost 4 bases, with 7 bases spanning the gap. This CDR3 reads CASSLDFSTGELFF. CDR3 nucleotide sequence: TGCGCCAGCAGCTTGGACTTTTCCACCGGGGAGCTGTTTTTT.

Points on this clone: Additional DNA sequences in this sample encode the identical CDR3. CDR3: CASTQDRARAETQYF. The CDR3, as DNA: TGTGCCAGCACCCAGGACAGGGCCCGTGCGGAGACCCAGTACTTC. The chain employs TRBV5-4 and TRBJ2-5, with 8 bases matching TRBD1. The junction had 12 bases not matched to a gene; V was cut back by 6 bases and J by 5 bases. CDR1 SGHNT and CDR2 YYREEE come from the germline V gene (reference sequence). CDR3 length equals 15 residues.

CDR3 residues: CASSDRGRELFF. CDR3 DNA sequence: TGTGCCAGCAGTGACAGGGGCCGTGAACTGTTTTTT. V is TRBV12-3 or TRBV12-4 and J is TRBJ1-4; 8 nucleotides align to TRBD1. The CDR3 loop spans 12 amino acids. V trimming: 5 bases; J trimming: 12 bases; junction bases outside the gene matches: 5.

CDR3 DNA: TGTGCCAGCAGCGGCAGGGTGACTAATGAAAAACTGTTTTTT. This codes for CASSGRVTNEKLFF. The V and J genes are TRBV5-5 and TRBJ1-4; weak D call: TRBD1 (5 bases). This CDR3 is built from 14 residues. The ends were cut back, 4 bases at V and 2 bases at J, with 9 bases in the middle. The germline CDR1 and CDR2 sequences are SGHKS and YYEKEE (reference sequence).

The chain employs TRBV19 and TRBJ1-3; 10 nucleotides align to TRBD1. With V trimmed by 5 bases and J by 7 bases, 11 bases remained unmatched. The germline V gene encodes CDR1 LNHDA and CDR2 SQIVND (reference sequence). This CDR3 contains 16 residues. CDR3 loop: CASSSRPGQGSNTIYF. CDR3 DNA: TGTGCCAGTAGTTCGCGACCGGGACAGGGGTCGAACACCATATATTTT.

CDR3 bases: TGTGCCAGCAGCGACACACAGGGAAGTAGGGCTTTCTTT. Its protein is CASSDTQGSRAFF. The chain combines TRBV7-3 with TRBJ1-1, with D perhaps TRBD1 (6 bases). The CDR3 contains 13 residues. The germline gives CDR1 SGHTA, CDR2 FQGTGA. Between the trimmed V and J ends, which lost 5 bases and 11 bases, there was a span of 18 bases.

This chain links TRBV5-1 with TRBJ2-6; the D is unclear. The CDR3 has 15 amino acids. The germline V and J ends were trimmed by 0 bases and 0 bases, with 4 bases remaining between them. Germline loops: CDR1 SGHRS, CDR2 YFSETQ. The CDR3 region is CASSLDSSGANVLTF. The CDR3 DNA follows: TGCGCCAGCAGCTTGGACTCCTCTGGGGCCAACGTCCTGACTTTC.

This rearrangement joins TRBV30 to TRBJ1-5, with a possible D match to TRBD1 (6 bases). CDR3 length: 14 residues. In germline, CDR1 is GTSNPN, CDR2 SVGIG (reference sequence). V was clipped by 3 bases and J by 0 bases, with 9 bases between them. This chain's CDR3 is CAWRGANSNQPQHF. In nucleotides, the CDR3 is TGTGCCTGGAGGGGGGCAAATAGCAATCAGCCCCAGCATTTT.

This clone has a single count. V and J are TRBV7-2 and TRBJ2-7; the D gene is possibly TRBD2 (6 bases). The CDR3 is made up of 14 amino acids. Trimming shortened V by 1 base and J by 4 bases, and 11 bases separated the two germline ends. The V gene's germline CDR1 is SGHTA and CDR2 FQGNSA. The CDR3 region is CASSLDAGFYEQYF. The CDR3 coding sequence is TGTGCCAGCAGCTTAGACGCGGGGTTTTACGAGCAGTACTTC.

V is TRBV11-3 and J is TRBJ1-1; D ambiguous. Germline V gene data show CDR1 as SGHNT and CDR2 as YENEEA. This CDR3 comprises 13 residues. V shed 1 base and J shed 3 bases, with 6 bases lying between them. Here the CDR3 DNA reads TGTGCCAGCAGCTTAGGTGCGGACACTGAAGCTTTCTTT. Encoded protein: CASSLGADTEAFF.

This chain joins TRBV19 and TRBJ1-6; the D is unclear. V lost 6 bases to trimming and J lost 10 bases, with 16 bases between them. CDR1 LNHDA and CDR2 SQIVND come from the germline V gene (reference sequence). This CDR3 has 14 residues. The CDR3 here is CASRAGGQNSPLHF. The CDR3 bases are TGTGCCAGTAGAGCTGGAGGGCAGAACTCACCCCTCCACTTT.

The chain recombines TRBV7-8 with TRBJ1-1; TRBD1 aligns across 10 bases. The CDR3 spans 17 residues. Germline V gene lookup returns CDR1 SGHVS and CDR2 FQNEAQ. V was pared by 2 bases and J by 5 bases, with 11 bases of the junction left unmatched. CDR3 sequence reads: CASSLSPWDRGSTEAFF. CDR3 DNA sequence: TGTGCCAGCAGCTTAAGTCCCTGGGACAGGGGAAGTACTGAAGCTTTCTTT.

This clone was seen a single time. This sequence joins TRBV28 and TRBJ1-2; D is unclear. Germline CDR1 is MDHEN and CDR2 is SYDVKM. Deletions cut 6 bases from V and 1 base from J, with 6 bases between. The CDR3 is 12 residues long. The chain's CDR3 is CASRRSNYGYTF. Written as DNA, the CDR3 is TGTGCCAGCAGACGGAGTAACTATGGCTACACCTTC.

The CDR3 DNA reads TGTGCCAGCTCACGACAACTAGCGACCACCGGGGAGCTGTTTTTT. Its protein is CASSRQLATTGELFF. The V and J genes are TRBV18 and TRBJ2-2; 7 bases match TRBD2. CDR3 size: 15 residues. Germline V gene lookup returns CDR1 KGHSH and CDR2 LQKENI. V was pared by 4 bases and J by 4 bases, with 6 bases of the junction left unmatched.

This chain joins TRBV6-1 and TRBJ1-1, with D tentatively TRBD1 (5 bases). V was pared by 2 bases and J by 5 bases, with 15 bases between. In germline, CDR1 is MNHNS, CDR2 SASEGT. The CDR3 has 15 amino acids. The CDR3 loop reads CASSEWRLGGTEAFF. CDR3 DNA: TGTGCCAGCAGTGAATGGAGACTCGGGGGTACTGAAGCTTTCTTT.

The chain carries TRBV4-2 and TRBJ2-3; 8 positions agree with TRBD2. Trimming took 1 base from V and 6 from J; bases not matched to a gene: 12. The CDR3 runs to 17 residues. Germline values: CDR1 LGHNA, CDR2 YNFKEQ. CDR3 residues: CASSQAGAGGTTDTQYF. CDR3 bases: TGTGCCAGCAGCCAAGCTGGGGCGGGGGGCACCACGGATACGCAGTATTTT.

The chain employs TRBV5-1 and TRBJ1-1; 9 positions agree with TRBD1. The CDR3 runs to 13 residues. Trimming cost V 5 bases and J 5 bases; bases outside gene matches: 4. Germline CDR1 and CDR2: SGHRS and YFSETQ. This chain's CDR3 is CASSRTGETEAFF. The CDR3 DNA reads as TGCGCCAGCAGTCGGACAGGGGAGACTGAAGCTTTCTTT.

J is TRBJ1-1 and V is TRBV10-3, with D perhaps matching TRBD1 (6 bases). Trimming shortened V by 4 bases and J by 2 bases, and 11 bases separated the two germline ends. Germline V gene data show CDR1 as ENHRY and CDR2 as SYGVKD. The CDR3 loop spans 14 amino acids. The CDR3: CAISGRGGNTEAFF. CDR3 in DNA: TGTGCCATCAGTGGGAGGGGGGGAAACACTGAAGCTTTCTTT.